What follows is one TCR beta chain and its context. Its antigen is still unknown. Produced via immunoSEQ multiplex PCR; TCRdb's table is partial and in-frame only. Of about 240,000 clones detected, approximately 86% appear once; the ten largest clones hold around 1.3%. The V gene's germline CDR1 is SGHRS and CDR2 YFSETQ. The CDR3 length is 15 residues. V shed 0 bases and J 3 bases; nucleotides not matched to a gene: 4. The sample belongs to a study of cytomegalovirus exposure and HLA in healthy donors. General study points: According to a subsequent analysis, TCR clusters from the first cohort were inclined to appear together in the 120 validation repertoires.

The sequencing input was PBMCs. This clonotype was sampled from a woman under 40 in good health and CMV-seropositive. This chain joins TRBV5-1 and TRBJ1-2, with 8 bases identical to TRBD1. In DNA form, the CDR3 reads TGCGCCAGCAGCTTGGGTCCAGGGGGCGACTATGGCTACACCTTC. Its protein product is CASSLGPGGDYGYTF.